Following are 8 T cell receptor beta chains from one sample sequenced in a study of blood T cell repertoires in COVID-19. Profiling relied on immunoSEQ multiplex PCR, and the TCRdb table lists in-frame clones only, not all of them. Of 200,000 to 250,000 clones listed, 70% to 90% were seen once; the top ten hold about a tenth. Sequences were obtained from PBMCs or T cells enriched from blood (not recorded which). Every receptor here comes from a man aged 30-40 years who had recovered from COVID-19.

This clone was seen a single time. The chain recombines TRBV29-1 with TRBJ2-4, with D perhaps TRBD1 (6 bases). Trimming stripped 5 bases from V and 0 bases from J, with 11 bases between. Germline CDR1 and CDR2: SQVTM and ANQGSEA. The CDR3 runs 14 residues. The CDR3 here is CSVQGRLAKNIQYF. CDR3 coding DNA: TGCAGCGTTCAGGGGCGGCTAGCCAAAAACATTCAGTACTTC.

This chain links TRBV6-5 with TRBJ1-5; 8 nucleotides match TRBD1. This CDR3 has 14 amino acids. Germline V gives CDR1 MNHEY, CDR2 SVGAGI. With 8 bases clipped from V and 4 bases from J, the junction kept 7 bases outside the gene matches. CDR3 DNA sequence: TGTGCCAGCTCTCCGGGACAGGTTAATCAGCCCCAGCATTTT. It specifies CASSPGQVNQPQHF.

The CDR3 sequence: CASSGSSGPRNNEQFF. CDR3 DNA: TGTGCCAGCAGCGGATCTAGCGGCCCGCGCAACAATGAGCAGTTCTTC. The chain is built from TRBV6-2 or TRBV6-3 and TRBJ2-1; 7 nucleotides align to TRBD2. Germline V gives CDR1 MNHEY, CDR2 SVGEGT. Trimming removed 6 bases from V and 5 bases from J; junction bases left unmatched: 13. This CDR3 spans 16 amino acids.

J is TRBJ1-2 and V is TRBV19; no reliable D call. The CDR3 runs to 14 residues. The V gene's germline CDR1 is LNHDA and CDR2 SQIVND (reference sequence). Trimming took off 1 base at V and 3 bases at J, with 9 bases between the two ends. The CDR3 nucleotides are TGTGCCAGTAGTATAGTCGCAGCGGACTATGGCTACACCTTC. This codes for CASSIVAADYGYTF. The variable domain in full, with the rest retrieved from reference TRBV19 and TRBJ1-2, is DGGITQSPKYLFRKEGQNVTLSCEQNLNHDAMYWYRQDPGQGLRLIYYSQIVNDFQKGDIAEGYSVSREKKESFPLTVTSAQKNPTAFYLCASSIVAADYGYTFGSGTRLTVV.

The V and J genes are TRBV5-1 and TRBJ2-2, with a possible D match to TRBD2 (5 bases). The V end lost 0 bases, the J end lost 4 bases, and 13 bases lay between the germline ends. This CDR3 spans 16 amino acids. Germline lookup yields CDR1 SGHRS and CDR2 YFSETQ. Here the CDR3 DNA reads TGCGCCAGCAGCTTGGGTACCGGGATAGCCACCGGGGAGCTGTTTTTT. Translating gives CASSLGTGIATGELFF.

CDR3: CASSGQINTEAFF. The CDR3 DNA follows: TGTGCCAGCAGTGGACAAATTAACACTGAAGCTTTCTTT. The genes are TRBV11-2 and TRBJ1-1; D may be TRBD1 (5 bases). The V end was cut by 6 bases, the J end by 2 bases, with 10 bases between. Per the germline V gene, CDR1 is SGHAT and CDR2 is FQNNGV. The CDR3 has 13 amino acids.

Worth noting for this clone: Germline is not matched at one junction end, which may reflect a read error. CDR3 loop: CASRLALAGGQETQYF. CDR3 DNA sequence: TGTGCCAGCAGATTAGCCCTAGCGGGGGGACAAGAGACCCAGTACTTC. The V and J genes are TRBV7-2 and TRBJ2-5; 11 positions agree with TRBD2. CDR1 is SGHTA and CDR2 is FQGNSA in the germline V gene. CDR3 length: 16 residues.

The chain is built from TRBV5-1 and TRBJ1-2; 7 nucleotides agree with TRBD1. There are 15 residues in the CDR3. Unmatched junction bases numbered 10, after V lost 2 bases and J lost 6 bases. Germline V CDR1 and CDR2: SGHRS, YFSETQ. The CDR3 coding sequence is TGCGCCAGCAGCTTTGCGGGACAGAGTTTTAATGGCTACACCTTC. Amino acid sequence: CASSFAGQSFNGYTF.